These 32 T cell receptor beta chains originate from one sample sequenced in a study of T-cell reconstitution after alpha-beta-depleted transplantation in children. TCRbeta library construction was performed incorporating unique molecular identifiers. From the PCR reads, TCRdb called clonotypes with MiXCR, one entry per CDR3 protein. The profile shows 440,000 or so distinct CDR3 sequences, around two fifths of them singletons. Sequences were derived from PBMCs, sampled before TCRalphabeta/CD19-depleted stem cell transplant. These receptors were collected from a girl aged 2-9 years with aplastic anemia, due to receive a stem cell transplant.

The CDR3 sequence: CASIPTSVGSTDTQYF. CDR3 nucleotide sequence: TGTGCCAGCATCCCTACTAGCGTAGGAAGCACAGATACGCAGTATTTT. The V gene is TRBV28, the J gene TRBJ2-3, with 7 bases that match TRBD2. This CDR3 is 16 amino acids long. The germline CDR1 and CDR2 sequences are MDHEN and SYDVKM. V lost 7 bases, J lost 0 bases, and 10 bases stayed unmatched.

This CDR3 reads CSATASGGQETQYF. CDR3 coding DNA: TGCAGTGCTACTGCTAGCGGGGGCCAAGAGACCCAGTACTTC. The chain carries TRBV20-1 and TRBJ2-5, with 10 bases identical to TRBD2. Germline-derived CDR1 and CDR2 are DFQATT and SNEGSKA (reference sequence). V gave up 4 bases and J gave up 1 base; unmatched junction bases: 3. The CDR3 has 14 residues.

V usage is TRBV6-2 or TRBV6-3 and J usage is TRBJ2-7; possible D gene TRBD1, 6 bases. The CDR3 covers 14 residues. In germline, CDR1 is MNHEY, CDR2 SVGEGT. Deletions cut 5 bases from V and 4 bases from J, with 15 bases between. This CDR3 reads CASSGGPRRYEQYF. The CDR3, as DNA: TGTGCCAGCAGTGGGGGCCCACGGAGATACGAGCAGTACTTC.

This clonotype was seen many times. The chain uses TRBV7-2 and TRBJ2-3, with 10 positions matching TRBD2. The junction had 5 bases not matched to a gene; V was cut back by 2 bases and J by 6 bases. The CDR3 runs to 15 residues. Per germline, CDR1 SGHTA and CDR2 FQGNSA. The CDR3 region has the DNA TGTGCCAGCAGCTTACTGCTAGCGGGGGAGGATACGCAGTATTTT. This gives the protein CASSLLLAGEDTQYF.

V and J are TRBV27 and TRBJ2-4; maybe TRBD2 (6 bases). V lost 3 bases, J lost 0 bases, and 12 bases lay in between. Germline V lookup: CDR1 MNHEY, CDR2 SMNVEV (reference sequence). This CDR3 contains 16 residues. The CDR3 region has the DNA TGTGCCAGCAGTTTTCATCGGGGGACAGCCAAAAACATTCAGTACTTC. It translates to CASSFHRGTAKNIQYF.

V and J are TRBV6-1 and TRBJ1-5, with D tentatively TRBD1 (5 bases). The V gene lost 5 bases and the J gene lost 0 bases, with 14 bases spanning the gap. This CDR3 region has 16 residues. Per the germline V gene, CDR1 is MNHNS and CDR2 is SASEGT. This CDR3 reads CASSPGTGFSNQPQHF. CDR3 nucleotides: TGTGCCAGCAGTCCCGGGACGGGGTTTAGCAATCAGCCCCAGCATTTT.

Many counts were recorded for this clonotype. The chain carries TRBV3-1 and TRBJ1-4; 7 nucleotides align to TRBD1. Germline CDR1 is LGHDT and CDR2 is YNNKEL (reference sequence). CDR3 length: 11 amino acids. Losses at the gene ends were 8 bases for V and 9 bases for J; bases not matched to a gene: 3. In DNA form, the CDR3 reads TGTGCCAGCCAGGGACAGCAAAAACTGTTTTTT. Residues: CASQGQQKLFF.

The CDR3 DNA follows: TGCGCCAGCAGCCAAGATCGGGGGGGCGCAGATACGCAGTATTTT. It specifies CASSQDRGGADTQYF. The chain links TRBV4-1 to TRBJ2-3; 8 nucleotides match TRBD2. The germline CDR1 and CDR2 sequences are MGHRA and YSYEKL. After removal of 0 bases from V and 4 bases from J, the junction contained 3 bases not matched to a gene. The CDR3 covers 15 residues.

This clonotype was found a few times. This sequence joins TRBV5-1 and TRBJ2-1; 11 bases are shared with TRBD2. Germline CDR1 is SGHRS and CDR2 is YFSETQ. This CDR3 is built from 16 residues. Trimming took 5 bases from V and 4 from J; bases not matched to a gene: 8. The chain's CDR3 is CASSPPGTSGYNEQFF. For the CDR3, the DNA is TGCGCCAGCAGTCCTCCCGGGACTAGCGGATACAATGAGCAGTTCTTC.

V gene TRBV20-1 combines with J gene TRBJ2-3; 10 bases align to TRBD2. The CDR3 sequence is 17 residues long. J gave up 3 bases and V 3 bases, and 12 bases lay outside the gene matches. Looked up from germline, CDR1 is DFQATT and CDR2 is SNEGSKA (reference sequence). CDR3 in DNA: TGCAGTGCTAGCAAGTCTAGCGGGAGTGGTTTGACAGATACGCAGTATTTT. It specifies CSASKSSGSGLTDTQYF.

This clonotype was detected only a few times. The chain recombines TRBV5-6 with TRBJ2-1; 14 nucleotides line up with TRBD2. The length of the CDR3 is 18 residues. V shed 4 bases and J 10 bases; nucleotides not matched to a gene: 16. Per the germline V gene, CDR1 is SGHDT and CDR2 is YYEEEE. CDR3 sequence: CASSIPEPGLAGEEEQFF. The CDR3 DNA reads TGTGCCAGCAGCATCCCCGAGCCGGGACTAGCGGGAGAGGAGGAGCAGTTCTTC.

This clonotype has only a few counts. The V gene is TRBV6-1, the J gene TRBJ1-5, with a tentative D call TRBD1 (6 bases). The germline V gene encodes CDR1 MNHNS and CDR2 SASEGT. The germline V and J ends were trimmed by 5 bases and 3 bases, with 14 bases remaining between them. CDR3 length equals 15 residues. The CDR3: CASSPWGTNNQPQHF. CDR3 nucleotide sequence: TGTGCCAGCAGTCCCTGGGGGACAAACAATCAGCCCCAGCATTTT.

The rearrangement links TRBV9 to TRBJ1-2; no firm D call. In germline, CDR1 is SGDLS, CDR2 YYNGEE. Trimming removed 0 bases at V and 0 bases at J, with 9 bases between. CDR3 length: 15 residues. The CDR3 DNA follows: TGTGCCAGCAGCGTAGGCAACAGTCCTAACTATGGCTACACCTTC. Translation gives CASSVGNSPNYGYTF.

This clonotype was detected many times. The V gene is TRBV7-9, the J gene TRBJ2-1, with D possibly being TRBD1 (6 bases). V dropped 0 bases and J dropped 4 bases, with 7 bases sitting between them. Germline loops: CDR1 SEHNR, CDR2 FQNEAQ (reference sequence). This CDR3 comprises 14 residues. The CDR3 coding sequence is TGTGCCAGCAGCTTAGCCGGACAGTACAATGAGCAGTTCTTC. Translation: CASSLAGQYNEQFF.

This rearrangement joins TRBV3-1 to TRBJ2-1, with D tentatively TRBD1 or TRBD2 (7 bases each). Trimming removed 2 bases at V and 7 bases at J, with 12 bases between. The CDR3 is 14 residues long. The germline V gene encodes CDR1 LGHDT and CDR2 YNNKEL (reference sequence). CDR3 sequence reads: CASSQPGGGNEQFF. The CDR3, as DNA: TGTGCCAGCAGCCAACCAGGGGGAGGGAATGAGCAGTTCTTC.

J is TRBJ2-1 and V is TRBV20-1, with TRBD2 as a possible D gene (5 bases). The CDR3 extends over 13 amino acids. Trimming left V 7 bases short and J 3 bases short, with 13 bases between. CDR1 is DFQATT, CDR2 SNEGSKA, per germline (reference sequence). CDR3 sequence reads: CSGTSGRYNEQFF. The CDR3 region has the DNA TGCAGTGGTACCAGCGGCCGCTACAATGAGCAGTTCTTC.

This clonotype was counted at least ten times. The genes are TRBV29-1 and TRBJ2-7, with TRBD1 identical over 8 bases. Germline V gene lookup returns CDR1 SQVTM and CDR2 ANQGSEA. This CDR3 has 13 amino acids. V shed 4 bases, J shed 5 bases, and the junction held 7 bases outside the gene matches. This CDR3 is CSVGRQGAHEQYF. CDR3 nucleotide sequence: TGCAGCGTTGGGCGGCAGGGGGCCCACGAGCAGTACTTC.

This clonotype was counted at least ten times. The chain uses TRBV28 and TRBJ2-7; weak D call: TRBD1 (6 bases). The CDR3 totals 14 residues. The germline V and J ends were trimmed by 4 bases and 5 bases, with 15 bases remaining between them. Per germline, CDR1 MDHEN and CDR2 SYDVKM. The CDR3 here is CASSSYLQGHEQYF. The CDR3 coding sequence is TGTGCCAGCAGTTCGTATCTACAGGGCCACGAGCAGTACTTC.

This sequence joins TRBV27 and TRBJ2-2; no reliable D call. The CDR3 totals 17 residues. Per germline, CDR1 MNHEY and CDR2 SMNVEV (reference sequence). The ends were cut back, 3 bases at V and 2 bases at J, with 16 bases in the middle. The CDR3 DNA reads TGTGCCAGCAGTTTTATCTCCCCGCTGGCTAACACCGGGGAGCTGTTTTTT. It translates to CASSFISPLANTGELFF.

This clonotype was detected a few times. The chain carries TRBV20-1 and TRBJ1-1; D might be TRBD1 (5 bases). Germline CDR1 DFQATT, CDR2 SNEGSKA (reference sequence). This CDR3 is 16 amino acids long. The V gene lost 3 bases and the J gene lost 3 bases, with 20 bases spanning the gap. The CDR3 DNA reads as TGCAGTGCTAGGGCCGCGGCAGGGACCGGGGACACTGAAGCTTTCTTT. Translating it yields CSARAAAGTGDTEAFF.

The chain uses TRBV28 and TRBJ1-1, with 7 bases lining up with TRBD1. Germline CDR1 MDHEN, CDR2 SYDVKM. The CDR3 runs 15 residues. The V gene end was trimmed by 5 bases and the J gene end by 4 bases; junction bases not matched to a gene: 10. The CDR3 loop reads CASSTGDVVSTEAFF. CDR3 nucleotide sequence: TGTGCCAGCAGTACAGGGGATGTAGTGAGCACTGAAGCTTTCTTT.

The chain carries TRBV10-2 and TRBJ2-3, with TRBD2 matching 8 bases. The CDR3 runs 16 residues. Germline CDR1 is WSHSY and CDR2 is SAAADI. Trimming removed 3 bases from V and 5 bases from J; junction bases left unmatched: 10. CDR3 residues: CASSDRSGSGRDTQYF. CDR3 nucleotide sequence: TGCGCCAGCAGTGACCGCAGCGGGAGTGGGCGAGATACGCAGTATTTT.

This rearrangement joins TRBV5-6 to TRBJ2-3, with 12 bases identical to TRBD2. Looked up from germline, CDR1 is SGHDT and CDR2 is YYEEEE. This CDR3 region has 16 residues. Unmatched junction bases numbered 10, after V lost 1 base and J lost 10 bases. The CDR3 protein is CASSLSSSGGVIAQYF. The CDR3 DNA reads TGTGCCAGCAGCTTGTCATCTAGCGGGGGGGTGATAGCGCAGTATTTT.

CDR3 bases: TGTGCCTGGAGTCCCCACACTAGCGGGGCCCACAATGAGCAGTTCTTC. Residues: CAWSPHTSGAHNEQFF. The chain uses TRBV30 and TRBJ2-1; 10 bases are shared with TRBD2. The V gene's germline CDR1 is GTSNPN and CDR2 SVGIG (reference sequence). CDR3 length: 16 amino acids. The J segment lost 5 bases and the V segment lost 2 bases, leaving 9 bases of the junction unmatched.

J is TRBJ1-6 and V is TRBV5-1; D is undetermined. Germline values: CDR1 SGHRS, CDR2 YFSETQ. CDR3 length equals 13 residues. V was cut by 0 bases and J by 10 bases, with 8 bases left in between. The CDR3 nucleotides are TGCGCCAGCAGCTTGGCGGATGAATCACCCCTCCACTTT. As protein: CASSLADESPLHF.

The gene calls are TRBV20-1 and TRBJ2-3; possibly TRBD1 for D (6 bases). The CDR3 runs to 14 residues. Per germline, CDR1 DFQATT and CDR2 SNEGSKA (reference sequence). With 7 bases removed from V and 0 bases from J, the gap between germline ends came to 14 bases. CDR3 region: CSGDLDSSTDTQYF. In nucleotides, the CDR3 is TGCAGTGGGGACCTGGACAGTAGCACAGATACGCAGTATTTT.

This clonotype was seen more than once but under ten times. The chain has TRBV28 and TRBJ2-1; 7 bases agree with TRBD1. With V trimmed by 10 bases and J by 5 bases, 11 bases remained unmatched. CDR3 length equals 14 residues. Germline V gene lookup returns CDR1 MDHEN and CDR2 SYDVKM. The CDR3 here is CATEGQVLDNEQFF. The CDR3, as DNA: TGTGCCACCGAAGGACAGGTGCTGGACAATGAGCAGTTCTTC.

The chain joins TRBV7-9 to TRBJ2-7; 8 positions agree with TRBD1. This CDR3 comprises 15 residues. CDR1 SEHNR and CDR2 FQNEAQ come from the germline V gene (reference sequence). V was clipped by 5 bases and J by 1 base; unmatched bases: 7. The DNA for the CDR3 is TGTGCCAGCAGCCGCGTGGGACAGGCTTCCTACGAGCAGTACTTC. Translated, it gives CASSRVGQASYEQYF.

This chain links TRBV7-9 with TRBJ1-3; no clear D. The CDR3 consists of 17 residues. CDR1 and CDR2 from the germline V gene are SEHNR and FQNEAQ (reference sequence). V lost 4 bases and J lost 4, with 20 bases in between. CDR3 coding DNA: TGTGCCAGCAGCTCCTTCAGGTTAATTGGGCCCGGAAACACCATATATTTT. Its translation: CASSSFRLIGPGNTIYF.

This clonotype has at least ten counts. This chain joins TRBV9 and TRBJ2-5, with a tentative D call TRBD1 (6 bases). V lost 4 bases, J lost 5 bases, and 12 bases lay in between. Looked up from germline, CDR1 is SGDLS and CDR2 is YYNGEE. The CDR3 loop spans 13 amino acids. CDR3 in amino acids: CASSLGGTETQYF. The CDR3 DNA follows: TGTGCCAGCAGCTTAGGGGGTACGGAGACCCAGTACTTC. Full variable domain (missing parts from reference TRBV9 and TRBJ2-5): DSGVTQTPKHLITATGQRVTLRCSPRSGDLSVYWYQQSLDQGLQFLIQYYNGEERAKGNILERFSAQQFPDLHSELNLSSLELGDSALYFCASSLGGTETQYFGPGTRLLVL.

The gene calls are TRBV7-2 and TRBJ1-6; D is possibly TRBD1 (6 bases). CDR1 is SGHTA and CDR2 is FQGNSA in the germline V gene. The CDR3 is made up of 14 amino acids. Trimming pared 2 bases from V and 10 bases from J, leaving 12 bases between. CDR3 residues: CASSLFRGGSPLHF. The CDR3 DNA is TGTGCCAGCAGCTTATTCAGGGGCGGGTCACCCCTCCACTTT.

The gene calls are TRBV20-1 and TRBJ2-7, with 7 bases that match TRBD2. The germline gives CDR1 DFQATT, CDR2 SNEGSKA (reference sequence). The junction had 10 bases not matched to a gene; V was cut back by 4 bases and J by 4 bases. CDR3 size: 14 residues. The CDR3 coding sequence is TGCAGTGCTATGGTGCGGGAGTTCTCTTACGAGCAGTACTTC. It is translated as CSAMVREFSYEQYF.